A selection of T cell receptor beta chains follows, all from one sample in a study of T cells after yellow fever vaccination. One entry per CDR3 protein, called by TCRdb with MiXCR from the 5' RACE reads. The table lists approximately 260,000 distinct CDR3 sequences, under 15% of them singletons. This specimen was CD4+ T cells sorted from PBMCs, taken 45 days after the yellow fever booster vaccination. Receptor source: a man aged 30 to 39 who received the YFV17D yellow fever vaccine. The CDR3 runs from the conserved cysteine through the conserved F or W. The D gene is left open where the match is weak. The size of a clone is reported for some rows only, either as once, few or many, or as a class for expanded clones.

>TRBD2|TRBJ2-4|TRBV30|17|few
CAWSNKGGRGARDIQYF
TGTGCCTGGAGTAATAAAGGTGGGAGGGGAGCCAGGGACATTCAGTACTTC
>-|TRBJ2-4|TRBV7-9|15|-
CASSSGALAKNIQYF
TGTGCCAGCAGCTCCGGGGCCTTAGCCAAAAACATTCAGTACTTC
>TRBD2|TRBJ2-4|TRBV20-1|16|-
CSAREGSGIVKNIQYF
TGCAGTGCTAGAGAAGGTAGCGGGATTGTCAAAAACATTCAGTACTTC
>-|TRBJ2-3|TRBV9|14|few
CASSVTGYTDTQYF
TGTGCCAGCAGCGTTACCGGGTACACAGATACGCAGTATTTT
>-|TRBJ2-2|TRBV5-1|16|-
CASSPLRGPNTGELFF
TGCGCCAGCAGTCCGCTCCGGGGTCCGAACACCGGGGAGCTGTTTTTT
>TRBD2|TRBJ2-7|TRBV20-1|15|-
CSAAWPAGPSYEQYF
TGCAGTGCTGCTTGGCCAGCGGGACCCTCCTACGAGCAGTACTTC
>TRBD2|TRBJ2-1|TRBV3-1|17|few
CASSHSSWIAGTGEQFF
TGTGCCAGCAGCCACTCCTCTTGGATAGCGGGGACCGGGGAGCAGTTCTTC
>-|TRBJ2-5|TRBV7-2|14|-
CASSFGRSQETQYF
TGTGCCAGCAGCTTCGGCAGGAGCCAAGAGACCCAGTACTTC
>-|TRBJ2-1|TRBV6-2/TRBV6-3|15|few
CASSPVSKPGNEQFF
TGTGCCAGCAGCCCTGTATCGAAGCCGGGGAATGAGCAGTTCTTC
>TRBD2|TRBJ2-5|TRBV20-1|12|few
CSARTSRETQYF
TGCAGTGCTCGGACTAGTAGGGAGACCCAGTACTTC
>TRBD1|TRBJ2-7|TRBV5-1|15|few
CASSQRQGRSYEQYF
TGCGCCAGCAGCCAACGACAGGGGAGGTCCTACGAGCAGTACTTC
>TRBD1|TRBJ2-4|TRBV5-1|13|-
CASSMGQGNIQYF
TGCGCCAGCAGCATGGGACAGGGCAACATTCAGTACTTC
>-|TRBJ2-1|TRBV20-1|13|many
CSAREGVGVEQFF
TGCAGTGCTAGAGAGGGGGTGGGAGTTGAGCAGTTCTTC
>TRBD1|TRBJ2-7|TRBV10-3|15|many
CAISELGQGSYEQYF
TGTGCCATCAGTGAGTTGGGACAGGGATCCTACGAGCAGTACTTC
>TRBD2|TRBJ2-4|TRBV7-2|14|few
CASSLTSGEHIQYF
TGTGCCAGCAGCCTGACTAGCGGGGAACACATTCAGTACTTC
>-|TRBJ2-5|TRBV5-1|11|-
CPSKVQETQYF
TGCCCCAGCAAAGTCCAAGAGACCCAGTACTTC
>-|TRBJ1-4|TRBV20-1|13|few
CSARLTSGEKLFF
TGCAGTGCTAGGTTGACTTCGGGGGAAAAACTGTTTTTT
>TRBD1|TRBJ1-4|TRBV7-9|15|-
CASSSYAGGAEKLFF
TGTGCCAGCAGCTCCTACGCAGGGGGCGCAGAAAAACTGTTTTTT
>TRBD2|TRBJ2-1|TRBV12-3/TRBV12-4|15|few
CASSTSGTTNNEQFF
TGTGCCAGCAGTACATCCGGGACTACCAACAATGAGCAGTTCTTC
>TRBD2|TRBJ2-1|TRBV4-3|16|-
CASSQDRAGAWNEQFF
TGCGCCAGCAGCCAAGATAGAGCGGGAGCGTGGAATGAGCAGTTCTTC
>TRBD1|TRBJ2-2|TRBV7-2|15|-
CASSFRGLDTGELFF
TGTGCCAGCAGCTTCAGGGGGCTAGACACCGGGGAGCTGTTTTTT
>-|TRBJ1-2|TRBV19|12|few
CASSVPGEGYTF
TGTGCCAGTAGTGTCCCCGGGGAAGGCTACACCTTC
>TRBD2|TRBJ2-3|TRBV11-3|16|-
CASSLDAGASWDTQYF
TGTGCCAGCAGCTTAGATGCGGGAGCGTCGTGGGATACGCAGTATTTT
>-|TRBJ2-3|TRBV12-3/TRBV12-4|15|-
CASRFRWGRSDTQYF
TGTGCCAGCCGGTTTCGATGGGGGAGATCAGATACGCAGTATTTT
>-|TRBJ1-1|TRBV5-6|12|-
CASSFFPTEAFF
TGTGCCAGCAGCTTCTTCCCAACTGAAGCTTTCTTT
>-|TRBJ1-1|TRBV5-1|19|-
CASSLHRISGKRENTEAFF
TGCGCCAGCAGCCTCCACAGGATTTCGGGGAAGAGAGAGAACACTGAAGCTTTCTTT
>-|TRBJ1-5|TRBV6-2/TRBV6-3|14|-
CASSYGGPNQPQHF
TGTGCCAGCAGTTACGGGGGGCCAAATCAGCCCCAGCATTTT
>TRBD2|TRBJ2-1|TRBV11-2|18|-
CASSDPGTSGNSYNEQFF
TGTGCCAGCAGCGATCCGGGGACTAGCGGGAATTCCTACAATGAGCAGTTCTTC
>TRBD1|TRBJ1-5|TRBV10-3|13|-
CATITGGGQPQHF
TGTGCCACCATTACAGGGGGCGGACAGCCCCAGCATTTT
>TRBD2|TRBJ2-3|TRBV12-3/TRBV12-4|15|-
CASSFSAGGGDTQYF
TGTGCCAGCAGTTTCTCGGCGGGAGGAGGAGATACGCAGTATTTT
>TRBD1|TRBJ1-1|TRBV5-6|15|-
CASSPRRTGTTEAFF
TGTGCCAGCAGCCCCCGCCGGACAGGGACAACTGAAGCTTTCTTT
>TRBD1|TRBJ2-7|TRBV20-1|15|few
CSAREGTGRSHEQYF
TGCAGTGCTAGAGAGGGGACAGGGCGTAGCCACGAGCAGTACTTC
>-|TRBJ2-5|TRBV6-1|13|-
CASRLSGQETQYF
TGTGCCAGCAGACTGAGCGGGCAAGAGACCCAGTACTTC
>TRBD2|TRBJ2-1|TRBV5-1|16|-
CASGRTTSGANNEQFF
TGCGCCAGCGGAAGGACGACTAGCGGAGCTAACAATGAGCAGTTCTTC
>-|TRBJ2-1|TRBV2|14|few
CASTRDASYNEQFF
TGTGCCAGCACAAGGGACGCCTCCTACAATGAGCAGTTCTTC
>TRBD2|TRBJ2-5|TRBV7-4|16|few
CASSLVPPSGGETQYF
TGTGCCAGCAGCTTAGTGCCCCCTAGCGGAGGGGAGACCCAGTACTTC
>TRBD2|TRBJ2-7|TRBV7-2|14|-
CASSLSGSPYEQYF
TGTGCCAGCAGCTTAAGCGGGAGTCCCTACGAGCAGTACTTC
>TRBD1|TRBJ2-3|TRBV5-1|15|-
CASGGQGTSTDTQYF
TGCGCCAGCGGCGGACAGGGAACCAGCACAGATACGCAGTATTTT
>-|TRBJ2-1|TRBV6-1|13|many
CASTRAGAFEQFF
TGTGCCAGTACCCGGGCAGGGGCATTTGAGCAGTTCTTC
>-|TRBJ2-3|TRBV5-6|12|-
CASSFGRYTQYF
TGTGCCAGCAGCTTCGGGCGGTATACGCAGTATTTT